One sample yielded the 21 T cell receptor beta chains listed below, sequenced in a study of T cells in Graves' hyperthyroidism and ophthalmopathy. Authors of the study amplified TCR beta CDR3 regions from RNA transcripts. An initial round of RT-PCR targeting the TCR CDR3 relied on the HTBI primer set. MiXCR, run by TCRdb on the multiplex PCR reads, gives a single entry per CDR3 protein. The sample comprises approximately 400,000 distinct CDR3 sequences, 15% to 18% of which are singletons, and around a quarter rests with the top ten. The sample comprised blood. These receptors came from a woman aged 18-35 years with Graves' hyperthyroidism that later progressed to Graves' ophthalmopathy.

Many counts were recorded for this clonotype. The chain recombines TRBV28 with TRBJ1-2, with a tentative D call TRBD1 (5 bases). Trimming stripped 6 bases from V and 2 bases from J, with 16 bases between. Germline V gene data show CDR1 as MDHEN and CDR2 as SYDVKM. This CDR3 contains 15 residues. CDR3 sequence reads: CASRLLWGGNYGYTF. In DNA, the CDR3 is TGTGCCAGCAGACTTCTTTGGGGCGGCAACTATGGCTACACCTTC.

This clonotype was detected only a few times. The chain joins TRBV5-1 to TRBJ1-4; TRBD1 agrees at 8 bases. V gave up 2 bases and J gave up 2 bases; unmatched junction bases: 5. The CDR3 totals 16 residues. The V gene's germline CDR1 is SGHRS and CDR2 YFSETQ. CDR3 nucleotide sequence: TGCGCCAGCAGCTTCCAGGGGGCGAGCACTAATGAAAAACTGTTTTTT. Amino acid sequence: CASSFQGASTNEKLFF.

This clonotype was counted a few times. The gene calls are TRBV10-3 and TRBJ2-7; TRBD2 matches at 10 bases. The germline CDR1 and CDR2 sequences are ENHRY and SYGVKD. There are 14 residues in the CDR3. J lost 3 bases, V lost 6 bases, and 5 bases had no gene match. This CDR3 reads CAISLAGADYEQYF. The DNA of the CDR3 is TGTGCCATCAGCCTAGCGGGAGCTGACTACGAGCAGTACTTC.

This clonotype appeared many times. V is TRBV11-2 and J is TRBJ2-7; D not resolved. The CDR3 covers 13 residues. V lost 5 bases to trimming and J lost 3 bases, with 11 bases between them. In germline, CDR1 is SGHAT, CDR2 FQNNGV. CDR3 nucleotides: TGTGCCAGCAGCCACGCCACTGGCTACGAGCAGTACTTC. Its protein is CASSHATGYEQYF.

This clonotype was detected many times. The chain uses TRBV7-2 and TRBJ2-5; D is possibly TRBD1 (6 bases). The V gene's germline CDR1 is SGHTA and CDR2 FQGNSA. The CDR3 spans 14 residues. With 5 bases removed from V and 5 bases from J, the gap between germline ends came to 15 bases. This CDR3 reads CASSLQGSGETQYF. CDR3 in DNA: TGTGCCAGCAGCCTACAGGGATCCGGGGAGACCCAGTACTTC. The full variable domain, with the rest looked up from reference TRBV7-2 and TRBJ2-5, is GAGVSQSPSNKVTEKGKDVELRCDPISGHTALYWYRQSLGQGLEFLIYFQGNSAPDKSGLPSDRFSAERTGGSVSTLTIQRTQQEDSAVYLCASSLQGSGETQYFGPGTRLLVL.

Ten or more counts support this clonotype. The chain uses TRBV10-3 and TRBJ2-5; a weak D match, TRBD1 (5 bases). Germline V lookup: CDR1 ENHRY, CDR2 SYGVKD. This CDR3 contains 13 residues. Trimming removed 7 bases at V and 1 base at J, with 10 bases between. CDR3 sequence reads: CAITPGIQETQYF. The CDR3, as DNA: TGTGCCATCACCCCAGGGATCCAAGAGACCCAGTACTTC.

This clonotype was seen a single time. An end of the junction does not agree with germline; a read error may underlie this. V gene TRBV20-1 combines with J gene TRBJ1-1; D perhaps matches TRBD1 (6 bases). The germline V gene has CDR1 DFQATT and CDR2 SNEGSKA (reference sequence). The CDR3 contains 17 residues. The CDR3 sequence is CSATAQGGNFLNTEASF. As DNA, the CDR3 is TGCAGTGCTACTGCCCAAGGGGGGAACTTCCTGAACACTGAAGCTTCCTTT.

This clonotype was picked up many times. The chain carries TRBV18 and TRBJ2-4; 7 bases agree with TRBD1. V trimming: 4 bases; J trimming: 0 bases; junction bases outside the gene matches: 3. The CDR3 sequence is 15 residues long. Germline V gene data show CDR1 as KGHSH and CDR2 as LQKENI. CDR3: CASSRDRQAKNIQYF. In DNA form, the CDR3 reads TGTGCCAGCTCACGGGACAGACAAGCCAAAAACATTCAGTACTTC.

The gene calls are TRBV3-1 and TRBJ2-2, with 12 bases lining up with TRBD1. The ends lost 5 bases at V and 3 bases at J; junction bases unmatched: 13. The CDR3 consists of 19 residues. Germline-derived CDR1 and CDR2 are LGHDT and YNNKEL (reference sequence). The CDR3 DNA follows: TGTGCCAGCAGCGATGCCGGGACAGGGGGCTCCTTTTACACCGGGGAGCTGTTTTTT. Translated: CASSDAGTGGSFYTGELFF.

About this clonotype itself: With a much larger clone just one base away, this may be a read error. The gene calls are TRBV30 and TRBJ2-7; possibly TRBD2 for D (5 bases). Germline loops: CDR1 GTSNPN, CDR2 SVGIG (reference sequence). The CDR3 has 12 amino acids. The CDR3 region has the DNA TGTGCCTGGAGTAAGGGAGACTACGAGCAGTGCTTC. It yields the protein CAWSKGDYEQCF.

The table lists this clonotype with a few counts. The chain couples TRBV29-1 to TRBJ2-1; 12 nucleotides match TRBD1. The V gene end was trimmed by 7 bases and the J gene end by 14 bases; junction bases not matched to a gene: 18. Germline CDR1 reads SQVTM; CDR2 reads ANQGSEA. The CDR3 runs 15 residues. The CDR3, as DNA: TGCAGCGCAACTGACCCGGGACAGGGGGCGCATGTCGAGTTCTTC. This encodes CSATDPGQGAHVEFF.

The rearrangement uses TRBV20-1 and TRBJ2-5; D gene ambiguous. V lost 7 bases and J lost 0, with 9 bases in between. The CDR3 length is 12 residues. CDR1 is DFQATT, CDR2 SNEGSKA, per germline (reference sequence). In DNA, the CDR3 is TGCAGTGGAATTGGATACCAAGAGACCCAGTACTTC. Amino acid sequence: CSGIGYQETQYF.

The chain employs TRBV24-1 and TRBJ2-7; tentatively, D is TRBD1 (5 bases). The CDR3 consists of 14 residues. The V gene lost 8 bases and the J gene lost 0 bases, with 13 bases spanning the gap. Germline CDR1 KGHDR, CDR2 SFDVKD. The CDR3 bases are TGTGCCACCACTACAGACAGATTCTCCTACGAGCAGTACTTC. This gives the protein CATTTDRFSYEQYF.

This clonotype has at least ten counts. The V gene is TRBV3-1, the J gene TRBJ2-3; D unresolved. The CDR3 runs to 15 residues. Trimming cost V 5 bases and J 1 base, with 13 bases left between them. Germline CDR1 LGHDT, CDR2 YNNKEL (reference sequence). CDR3 protein: CASSKGTLGTDTQYF. The CDR3 nucleotides read TGTGCCAGCAGCAAGGGAACGCTGGGCACAGATACGCAGTATTTT.

This clonotype was picked up many times. The rearrangement links TRBV28 to TRBJ2-5; 7 bases map to TRBD1. The CDR3 length is 13 residues. V gave up 10 bases and J gave up 1 base; unmatched junction bases: 6. Germline V gene data show CDR1 as MDHEN and CDR2 as SYDVKM. CDR3 sequence reads: CATSGTAQETQYF. The CDR3 bases are TGTGCCACTTCCGGGACAGCCCAAGAGACCCAGTACTTC.

This clonotype was picked up many times. The gene calls are TRBV7-6 and TRBJ2-1; D is unresolved. V lost 1 base to trimming and J lost 5 bases, with 15 bases between them. The CDR3 spans 16 residues. Germline V gives CDR1 SGHVS, CDR2 FNYEAQ. The CDR3 region is CASSLVFVTDHNEQFF. The CDR3 coding sequence is TGTGCCAGCAGCTTAGTCTTCGTGACGGATCACAATGAGCAGTTCTTC.

The genes are TRBV7-2 and TRBJ2-7; weak D call: TRBD2 (5 bases). This CDR3 is built from 15 residues. Trimming removed 3 bases from V and 4 bases from J, with 16 bases in between. CDR1 and CDR2 (germline): SGHTA, FQGNSA. CDR3 coding DNA: TGTGCCAGCAGCTTTGTCGGGCAGAGGGAGTACGAGCAGTACTTC. Translated: CASSFVGQREYEQYF.

This clonotype was found many times. This chain joins TRBV6-1 and TRBJ2-7, with D perhaps TRBD1 or TRBD2 (6 bases each). Per germline, CDR1 MNHNS and CDR2 SASEGT. The CDR3 is 14 residues long. Trimming left V 6 bases short and J 3 bases short, with 15 bases between. CDR3: CASSTAGQHYEQYF. The CDR3 DNA follows: TGTGCCAGCAGCACCGCGGGACAACACTACGAGCAGTACTTC.

Many counts were recorded for this clonotype. V usage is TRBV28 and J usage is TRBJ1-3; D is perhaps TRBD1 (6 bases). The ends were cut back, 5 bases at V and 0 bases at J, with 8 bases in the middle. The CDR3 spans 14 residues. CDR1 is MDHEN and CDR2 is SYDVKM in the germline V gene. In nucleotides, the CDR3 is TGTGCCAGCAGTACGACAGGCTCTGGAAACACCATATATTTT. Translating gives CASSTTGSGNTIYF.

This clonotype was recorded at least ten times. The rearrangement links TRBV3-1 to TRBJ2-7; 11 bases are a match to TRBD2. The V segment lost 1 base and the J segment 7 bases; nucleotides outside the gene matches: 3. The CDR3 is 14 amino acids. Per the germline V gene, CDR1 is LGHDT and CDR2 is YNNKEL (reference sequence). The CDR3 sequence is CASSQGLAGGEQYF. In DNA form, the CDR3 reads TGTGCCAGCAGCCAAGGCCTAGCGGGAGGAGAGCAGTACTTC.

The chain links TRBV20-1 to TRBJ2-5, with D possibly TRBD2 on 6 matching bases. The germline CDR1 and CDR2 sequences are DFQATT and SNEGSKA (reference sequence). Trimming shortened V by 5 bases and J by 0 bases, and 10 bases separated the two germline ends. CDR3 size: 13 residues. CDR3 bases: TGCAGTGCTTGCCGGGACTACCAAGAGACCCAGTACTTC. Its protein is CSACRDYQETQYF.